These 7 T cell receptor beta chains came from one sample sequenced in a study of technical replicates of blood from a handful of donors. Sequencing was performed with immunoSEQ multiplex PCR; in TCRdb, only in-frame clones are kept and a portion is missing. Altogether roughly 14,000 clones are present, around 82% being singletons, with the ten largest covering approximately 10%. Input material: PBMCs. The receptors originated from a human donor in good health.

J is TRBJ2-2 and V is TRBV12-2; the table's D call of TRBD2 was not tested on the DNA. TRBV12-2 is deemed a pseudogene. The CDR3 is made up of 18 amino acids. CDR3 amino acids: CASRLTGASGMNTGELFF. The CDR3 region has the DNA TGTGCAAGTCGCCTGACTGGAGCTAGCGGGATGAACACCGGGGAGCTGTTTTTT.

V and J are TRBV15 and TRBJ2-7; 8 bases align to TRBD2. Germline assignment: CDR1 LNHNV and CDR2 YYDKDF (reference sequence). The CDR3 contains 18 residues. The V and J ends lost 3 bases and 5 bases, in that order; junction bases with no gene match: 18. CDR3 region: CATSSPVNKAGGGNEQYF. The CDR3 region has the DNA TGTGCCACCAGCAGCCCGGTTAACAAGGCGGGAGGTGGGAACGAGCAGTACTTC.

The rearrangement uses TRBV1 and TRBJ2-5; the table calls TRBD2, which could not be checked here. TRBV1 is given as a pseudogene. The CDR3 is 15 residues long. The CDR3 sequence is CTSNPSGRAFETQYF. The DNA of the CDR3 is TGCACCAGCAACCCTAGCGGGAGGGCCTTTGAGACCCAGTACTTC.

This chain joins TRBV7-2 and TRBJ2-7; D call uncertain. The length of the CDR3 is 14 residues. Germline values: CDR1 SGHTA, CDR2 FQGNSA. V lost 0 bases and J 2 bases, leaving 8 bases between the germline ends. The CDR3 DNA sequence: TGTGCCAGCAGCTTAGCACTGATCACCTACGAGCAGTACTTC. Translated, it gives CASSLALITYEQYF.

The V gene is TRBV5-1, the J gene TRBJ1-2; D possibly corresponds to TRBD1 (5 bases). Germline V CDR1 and CDR2: SGHRS, YFSETQ. The V end lost 0 bases, the J end lost 4 bases, and 13 bases lay between the germline ends. The length of the CDR3 is 15 residues. CDR3 sequence (DNA): TGCGCCAGCAGCTTGGGCCCCCTGGGGGGCTATGGCTACACCTTC. It yields the protein CASSLGPLGGYGYTF.

This clone was recorded only once. The chain recombines TRBV30 with TRBJ2-6, with a tentative D call TRBD2 (5 bases). The germline V gene has CDR1 GTSNPN and CDR2 SVGIG (reference sequence). Between the trimmed V and J ends, which lost 5 bases and 0 bases, there was a span of 8 bases. This CDR3 comprises 14 residues. CDR3 residues: CAWRRDSGANVLTF. For the CDR3, the DNA is TGTGCCTGGCGACGGGACTCTGGGGCCAACGTCCTGACTTTC.

The J gene is TRBJ1-1, the V gene TRBV19; D is unresolved. CDR3 length: 14 residues. V lost 7 bases and J 0 bases, leaving 12 bases between the germline ends. Germline values: CDR1 LNHDA, CDR2 SQIVND (reference sequence). The CDR3 protein is CASTGWQMNTEAFF. The CDR3 DNA is TGTGCCAGTACGGGTTGGCAGATGAACACTGAAGCTTTCTTT.